This entry is about one T cell receptor (beta chain). No antigen is known for it. This sample is part of a study of lymphopenia after photon versus proton radiotherapy. The study, taken as a whole, reports: Proton therapy kept repertoires fairly stable, unlike photons, which gained effector/memory cells. After lymphocyte nadir, photon-treated repertoires showed oligoclonal expansion, especially CD8+ Temra.

Per germline, CDR1 MGHDK and CDR2 SYGVNS. Between the trimmed V and J ends, which lost 4 bases and 0 bases, there was a span of 6 bases. The CDR3 length is 13 residues. Profiling relied on immunoSEQ multiplex PCR, and the TCRdb table lists in-frame clones only, not all of them. The table lists tens of thousands of clones, around 87% of them singletons, with under 14% in the top ten. The chain carries TRBV25-1 and TRBJ2-5; D gene unclear. The receptor was isolated from an elderly man with esophageal cancer. Sequencing used peripheral blood, obtained from a patient treated with proton-based radiotherapy. The CDR3 here is CASSGRNQETQYF. The CDR3 DNA reads as TGTGCCAGCAGTGGCCGGAACCAAGAGACCCAGTACTTC.